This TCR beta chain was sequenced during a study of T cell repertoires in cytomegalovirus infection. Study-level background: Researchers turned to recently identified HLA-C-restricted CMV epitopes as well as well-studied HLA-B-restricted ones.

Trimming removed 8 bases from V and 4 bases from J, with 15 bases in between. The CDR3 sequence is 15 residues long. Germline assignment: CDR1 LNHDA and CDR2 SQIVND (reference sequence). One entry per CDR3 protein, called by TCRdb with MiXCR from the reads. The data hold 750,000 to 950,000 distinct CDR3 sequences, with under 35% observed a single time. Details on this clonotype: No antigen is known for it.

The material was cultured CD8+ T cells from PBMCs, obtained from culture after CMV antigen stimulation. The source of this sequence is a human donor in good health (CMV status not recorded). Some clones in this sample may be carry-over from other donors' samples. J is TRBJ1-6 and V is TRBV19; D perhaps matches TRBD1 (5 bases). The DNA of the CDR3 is TGTGCCAGTTCTGAAGCAGGGAAATATAATTCACCCCTCCACTTT. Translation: CASSEAGKYNSPLHF.